The 32 T cell receptor beta chains reported below all come from one sample, sequenced in a study of OX40 agonist ivuxolimab in advanced cancers. Here immunoSEQ multiplex PCR was the method, and the copy in TCRdb shows in-frame clones only, minus some. The sample lists about 19,000 clones, around 82% occurring once. Sequencing used CD4+ or CD8+ T cells sorted from blood, obtained in a trial of the OX40 agonist ivuxolimab. The receptors derive from an adult with an advanced solid tumor such as melanoma, head and neck, liver or kidney cancer.

This chain joins TRBV4-3 and TRBJ2-7, with 7 bases lining up with TRBD2. The CDR3 consists of 15 residues. Trimming took 0 bases from V and 3 from J; bases not matched to a gene: 5. Germline values: CDR1 LGHNA, CDR2 YSLEER. The CDR3 loop reads CASSQDLGGFYEQYF. CDR3 DNA: TGCGCCAGCAGCCAAGATTTGGGGGGGTTCTACGAGCAGTACTTC.

The chain has TRBV6-5 and TRBJ2-5, with a weak D call TRBD2 (5 bases). V lost 5 bases to trimming and J lost 5 bases, with 15 bases between them. From germline, CDR1 is MNHEY and CDR2 SVGAGI. The CDR3 is made up of 14 amino acids. As DNA, the CDR3 is TGTGCCAGCAGTCATTCCGGACTCCAGGAGACCCAGTACTTC. Translating it yields CASSHSGLQETQYF.

J is TRBJ2-7 and V is TRBV5-4, with a possible D match to TRBD2 (5 bases). Germline V lookup: CDR1 SGHNT, CDR2 YYREEE (reference sequence). V shed 0 bases and J shed 8 bases, with 12 bases lying between them. The CDR3 totals 13 residues. CDR3 sequence reads: CASSLGGFPKQYF. DNA of the CDR3: TGTGCCAGCAGCTTGGGAGGGTTCCCCAAGCAGTACTTC.

The V call is TRBV7-9, the J call TRBJ1-2; D is uncertain. CDR3 size: 14 residues. Per the germline V gene, CDR1 is SEHNR and CDR2 is FQNEAQ (reference sequence). Trimming removed 5 bases at V and 4 bases at J, with 14 bases between. The chain's CDR3 is CASSPQIQPYGYTF. The CDR3 DNA reads TGTGCCAGCAGCCCACAGATCCAACCCTATGGCTACACCTTC.

This chain connects TRBV5-4 to TRBJ2-5; 8 bases map to TRBD1. The J call could be wrong; TRBJ2-7 is a better fit for the DNA end. The CDR3 loop spans 16 amino acids. CDR1 SGHNT and CDR2 YYREEE come from the germline V gene (reference sequence). The CDR3 sequence: CASSPGQGPTTYEQYF. The CDR3 region has the DNA TGTGCCAGCAGCCCCGGACAGGGCCCTACGACCTACGAGCAGTACTTC.

The chain joins TRBV2 to TRBJ2-1; TRBD2 matches at 12 bases. The CDR3 has 15 amino acids. Germline CDR1 is SNHLY and CDR2 is FYNNEI. J was trimmed by 9 bases and V by 6 bases; bases with no gene match: 9. DNA for the CDR3: TGTGCCAGCAGGGAGACTAGCGGGAGCAGGGGTGAGCAGTTCTTC. This encodes CASRETSGSRGEQFF.

The gene calls are TRBV11-3 and TRBJ2-4; D ambiguous. From germline, CDR1 is SGHNT and CDR2 YENEEA. The CDR3 contains 12 residues. Trimming removed 7 bases from V and 0 bases from J, with 4 bases in between. The CDR3 sequence is CASILAKNIQYF. The CDR3 nucleotides read TGTGCCAGCATCCTAGCCAAAAACATTCAGTACTTC.

The J gene is TRBJ1-2, the V gene TRBV4-2; TRBD1 might be the D (5 bases). With 4 bases removed from V and 7 bases from J, the gap between germline ends came to 7 bases. Germline CDR1 LGHNA, CDR2 YNFKEQ. The CDR3 length is 11 residues. The chain's CDR3 is CASSRGGGYTF. DNA for the CDR3: TGTGCCAGCAGCCGGGGGGGTGGCTACACCTTC.

A single count supports this clone. The V gene is TRBV4-1, the J gene TRBJ2-7; 8 nucleotides align to TRBD1. V gave up 4 bases and J gave up 5 bases; unmatched junction bases: 4. CDR1 is MGHRA and CDR2 is YSYEKL in the germline V gene. The CDR3 runs 13 residues. The CDR3 region has the DNA TGCGCCAGCAGCCTCCGGACAGGGCACGAGCAGTACTTC. It codes for CASSLRTGHEQYF.

This clone was picked up a small number of times. The chain couples TRBV11-2 to TRBJ1-3; D is undetermined. The CDR3 totals 18 residues. CDR1 and CDR2 from the germline V gene are SGHAT and FQNNGV. Trimming cost V 2 bases and J 0 bases, with 17 bases left between them. The CDR3: CASSLIHRQMGSGNTIYF. The CDR3 bases are TGTGCCAGCAGCTTAATCCACCGACAAATGGGCTCTGGAAACACCATATATTTT.

The chain couples TRBV21-1 to TRBJ2-7; TRBD2 was called by the table and not checked on the DNA. TRBV21-1 represents a pseudogene. CDR3 length equals 17 residues. This CDR3 reads CASRRPGLAGTPYEQYF. CDR3 coding DNA: TGTGCCAGCAGACGACCGGGACTAGCGGGAACCCCCTACGAGCAGTACTTC.

The V and J genes are TRBV27 and TRBJ2-7, with D possibly matching TRBD2 (6 bases). The V end lost 5 bases, the J end lost 6 bases, and 11 bases lay between the germline ends. Germline V gene data show CDR1 as MNHEY and CDR2 as SMNVEV (reference sequence). CDR3 length equals 12 residues. The CDR3 spells CASSGAGGEQYF. The CDR3 nucleotides read TGTGCCAGCAGTGGGGCCGGGGGCGAGCAGTACTTC.

This rearrangement joins TRBV14 to TRBJ2-1, with D possibly being TRBD1 (6 bases). Germline V lookup: CDR1 SGHDN, CDR2 FVKESK. V dropped 4 bases and J dropped 16 bases, with 17 bases sitting between them. The CDR3 is made up of 12 amino acids. The CDR3 DNA sequence: TGTGCCAGCAGCCTGACTACCTTGGGGGCTTTCTTC. This codes for CASSLTTLGAFF.

The genes are TRBV7-6 and TRBJ2-2; TRBD2 might be the D (7 bases). V dropped 2 bases and J dropped 1 base, with 20 bases sitting between them. Germline lookup yields CDR1 SGHVS and CDR2 FNYEAQ. The CDR3 spans 19 residues. CDR3 protein: CASSLPRGAAPGNTGELFF. The CDR3 DNA reads TGTGCCAGCAGCTTACCCCGGGGGGCAGCTCCTGGGAACACCGGGGAGCTGTTTTTT.

The V call is TRBV4-2, the J call TRBJ2-1, with 7 positions matching TRBD1. CDR1 is LGHNA, CDR2 YNFKEQ, per germline. The CDR3 contains 16 residues. V lost 5 bases and J lost 0; bases outside the gene matches: 7. CDR3 loop: CASSGKRDSSYNEQFF. As DNA, the CDR3 is TGTGCCAGCAGCGGAAAACGGGACAGCTCCTACAATGAGCAGTTCTTC.

V is TRBV4-2 and J is TRBJ1-1, with D perhaps matching TRBD1 (5 bases). Germline V gene sequence: CDR1 LGHNA, CDR2 YNFKEQ. The V end was cut by 5 bases, the J end by 0 bases, with 19 bases between. This CDR3 region has 17 residues. In DNA form, the CDR3 reads TGTGCCAGCAGCGCCCAAGGACAAATGATATTGAACACTGAAGCTTTCTTT. It translates to CASSAQGQMILNTEAFF.

V gene TRBV2 combines with J gene TRBJ1-4, with TRBD1 identical over 8 bases. The CDR3 totals 17 residues. V lost 2 bases and J lost 3; bases outside the gene matches: 8. Germline assignment: CDR1 SNHLY and CDR2 FYNNEI. The CDR3 coding sequence is TGTGCCAGCAGTGAATTTAACAGGGGGTTGGCTAATGAAAAACTGTTTTTT. This sequence encodes CASSEFNRGLANEKLFF.

The V call is TRBV29-1, the J call TRBJ1-2; the D is unclear. Trimming cost V 0 bases and J 4 bases, with 9 bases left between them. The length of the CDR3 is 13 residues. Germline-derived CDR1 and CDR2 are SQVTM and ANQGSEA. The chain's CDR3 is CSVEELESYGYTF. The CDR3 nucleotides read TGCAGCGTTGAAGAGTTAGAGAGCTATGGCTACACCTTC.

The rearrangement joins TRBV5-6 to TRBJ2-2; 11 positions agree with TRBD2. CDR1 is SGHDT and CDR2 is YYEEEE in the germline V gene. The CDR3 extends over 18 amino acids. The ends lost 4 bases at V and 1 base at J; junction bases unmatched: 9. CDR3: CASSQIRLAGLNTGELFF. The CDR3 coding sequence is TGTGCCAGCAGCCAGATCAGACTAGCGGGATTGAACACCGGGGAGCTGTTTTTT.

The chain uses TRBV7-8 and TRBJ2-3; D is tentatively TRBD1 or TRBD2 (5 bases each). Germline CDR1 SGHVS, CDR2 FQNEAQ. Trimming took off 3 bases at V and 5 bases at J, with 18 bases between the two ends. CDR3 length: 16 amino acids. CDR3 residues: CASSLSWSGLGDTQYF. In DNA, the CDR3 is TGTGCCAGCAGCTTGAGCTGGTCGGGGCTTGGAGATACGCAGTATTTT.

V and J are TRBV9 and TRBJ1-3; 7 bases align to TRBD1. CDR3 length: 15 residues. Per the germline V gene, CDR1 is SGDLS and CDR2 is YYNGEE. The junction had 3 bases not matched to a gene; V was cut back by 3 bases and J by 0 bases. CDR3 in amino acids: CASSAGTVSGNTIYF. The DNA of the CDR3 is TGTGCCAGCAGCGCCGGGACAGTCTCTGGAAACACCATATATTTT.

CDR3: CATSRTRGQETQYF. The CDR3 nucleotides are TGTGCCACCAGCCGTACTCGCGGCCAAGAGACCCAGTACTTC. The chain combines TRBV15 with TRBJ2-5; D call uncertain. The CDR3 loop spans 14 amino acids. V lost 5 bases and J lost 1, with 11 bases in between. CDR1 is LNHNV and CDR2 is YYDKDF in the germline V gene (reference sequence).

The V call is TRBV27, the J call TRBJ1-5; 7 bases are shared with TRBD1. Trimming cost V 5 bases and J 3 bases; bases outside gene matches: 4. The V gene's germline CDR1 is MNHEY and CDR2 SMNVEV (reference sequence). The CDR3 loop spans 14 amino acids. As DNA, the CDR3 is TGTGCCAGCAGTCGACAGGGTTTCAATCAGCCCCAGCATTTT. Translation gives CASSRQGFNQPQHF.

This chain joins TRBV9 and TRBJ2-7; D unresolved. Trimming removed 6 bases from V and 5 bases from J, with 18 bases in between. CDR1 SGDLS and CDR2 YYNGEE come from the germline V gene. CDR3 size: 14 residues. Written as DNA, the CDR3 is TGTGCCAGCACCCCCGGGCCATCATACCACGAGCAGTACTTC. Protein sequence: CASTPGPSYHEQYF. Using reference TRBV9 and TRBJ2-7 for the parts outside the CDR3, the full variable domain is DSGVTQTPKHLITATGQRVTLRCSPRSGDLSVYWYQQSLDQGLQFLIQYYNGEERAKGNILERFSAQQFPDLHSELNLSSLELGDSALYFCASTPGPSYHEQYFGPGTRLTVT.

This clone was detected only once. The CDR3 spells CASSVTDRGGRWIGYTF. DNA for the CDR3: TGTGCCAGCAGTGTCACTGACAGGGGGGGACGTTGGATCGGCTACACCTTC. The rearrangement joins TRBV2 to TRBJ1-2; 9 bases fit TRBD1. The ends lost 4 bases at V and 8 bases at J; junction bases unmatched: 17. The CDR3 is 17 residues long. Germline V gene data show CDR1 as SNHLY and CDR2 as FYNNEI.

This rearrangement joins TRBV19 to TRBJ2-1; TRBD2 aligns across 12 bases. The CDR3 runs to 17 residues. Trimming cost V 3 bases and J 3 bases; bases outside gene matches: 6. Germline V gene sequence: CDR1 LNHDA, CDR2 SQIVND (reference sequence). In nucleotides, the CDR3 is TGTGCCAGTAGTATTTGGCTAGCGGGAGGGAACTACAATGAGCAGTTCTTC. Translated, it gives CASSIWLAGGNYNEQFF. The variable domain in full, completed from reference TRBV19 and TRBJ2-1, reads DGGITQSPKYLFRKEGQNVTLSCEQNLNHDAMYWYRQDPGQGLRLIYYSQIVNDFQKGDIAEGYSVSREKKESFPLTVTSAQKNPTAFYLCASSIWLAGGNYNEQFFGPGTRLTVL.

The J gene is TRBJ2-1, the V gene TRBV29-1, with 11 positions matching TRBD2. CDR3 size: 16 residues. CDR1 SQVTM and CDR2 ANQGSEA come from the germline V gene. With V trimmed by 4 bases and J by 5 bases, 10 bases remained unmatched. The DNA of the CDR3 is TGCAGCGTTGGGGACCCGGGACTAGCGGCACACAATGAGCAGTTCTTC. It codes for CSVGDPGLAAHNEQFF.

The chain joins TRBV11-3 to TRBJ2-5; 7 positions match TRBD2. Germline V gene sequence: CDR1 SGHNT, CDR2 YENEEA. This CDR3 contains 14 residues. V lost 5 bases, J lost 2 bases, and 5 bases stayed unmatched. CDR3 loop: CASSLRSGQETQYF. CDR3 nucleotide sequence: TGTGCCAGCAGCCTGCGTAGCGGGCAAGAGACCCAGTACTTC.

V is TRBV29-1 and J is TRBJ1-1; D remains ambiguous. V lost 5 bases, J lost 0 bases, and 4 bases lay in between. CDR1 and CDR2 from the germline V gene are SQVTM and ANQGSEA. CDR3 length equals 11 residues. The CDR3 region is CSVSVNTEAFF. The CDR3 DNA reads TGCAGCGTTTCTGTGAACACTGAAGCTTTCTTT.

CDR3: CATWTGPYEQYF. The CDR3 region has the DNA TGTGCCACCTGGACAGGGCCCTACGAGCAGTACTTC. The rearrangement uses TRBV27 and TRBJ2-7, with 8 bases aligning to TRBD1. This CDR3 has 12 residues. The germline V gene encodes CDR1 MNHEY and CDR2 SMNVEV (reference sequence). The junction had 4 bases not matched to a gene; V was cut back by 10 bases and J by 2 bases.

The J gene is TRBJ2-1, the V gene TRBV2; TRBD2 agrees at 10 bases. The CDR3 is made up of 14 amino acids. V shed 8 bases, J shed 3 bases, and the junction held 4 bases outside the gene matches. Germline V gene data show CDR1 as SNHLY and CDR2 as FYNNEI. The CDR3 region is CASRLAGSYNEQFF. The CDR3 nucleotides read TGTGCCAGCCGACTAGCGGGCAGCTACAATGAGCAGTTCTTC.

The V and J genes are TRBV7-8 and TRBJ2-3, with a tentative D call TRBD2 (5 bases). V lost 6 bases, J lost 2 bases, and 15 bases lay in between. The length of the CDR3 is 15 residues. Germline CDR1 is SGHVS and CDR2 is FQNEAQ. The CDR3 sequence: CASRQGGGNTDTQYF. The CDR3 nucleotides are TGTGCCAGCAGACAAGGTGGAGGCAACACAGATACGCAGTATTTT.